Shown below are 18 T cell receptor beta chains from a single sample sequenced in a study of OX40 agonist ivuxolimab in advanced cancers. The repertoire was sequenced with immunoSEQ multiplex PCR; TCRdb's copy has only in-frame clones and lacks some. Altogether 65,000 to 95,000 clones are present, roughly 90% being singletons, with the ten largest covering roughly 2%. Sequenced material: CD4+ or CD8+ T cells sorted from blood, taken in a trial of the OX40 agonist ivuxolimab. The source of these receptors is an adult with an advanced solid tumor such as melanoma, head and neck, liver or kidney cancer.

CDR3 bases: TGTGCCAGCAGCCCAGACATCGGACTTTACAATGAGCAGTTCTTC. As protein: CASSPDIGLYNEQFF. This chain joins TRBV11-3 and TRBJ2-1; TRBD2 might be the D (5 bases). This CDR3 is built from 15 residues. Deletions cut 5 bases from V and 4 bases from J, with 15 bases between. Germline CDR1 is SGHNT and CDR2 is YENEEA.

The CDR3 spells CASSPGPLGNTGELFF. In DNA form, the CDR3 reads TGTGCCAGCAGCCCCGGCCCCCTCGGGAACACCGGGGAGCTGTTTTTT. The chain combines TRBV7-3 with TRBJ2-2; D unclear. V gave up 5 bases and J gave up 1 base, with 14 bases separating them. The germline V gene encodes CDR1 SGHTA and CDR2 FQGTGA. The CDR3 extends over 16 amino acids.

This clone is a singleton in its sample. The chain employs TRBV7-8 and TRBJ2-3; D is perhaps TRBD2 (6 bases). V lost 0 bases and J lost 0, with 10 bases in between. Germline V lookup: CDR1 SGHVS, CDR2 FQNEAQ. The length of the CDR3 is 16 residues. The chain's CDR3 is CASSLAGRTSTDTQYF. The CDR3 DNA reads TGTGCCAGCAGCTTAGCGGGGAGGACTAGCACAGATACGCAGTATTTT.

The V and J genes are TRBV6-6 and TRBJ2-2; no reliable D call. This CDR3 contains 16 residues. Germline V gene data show CDR1 as MNHNY and CDR2 as SVGAGI (reference sequence). V was clipped by 3 bases and J by 5 bases, with 16 bases between them. The CDR3 region is CASSYARLGLTGELFF. CDR3 DNA: TGTGCCAGCAGTTATGCCCGTCTCGGGTTAACCGGGGAGCTGTTTTTT.

The chain is built from TRBV9 and TRBJ2-7; perhaps TRBD1 as D (6 bases). CDR3 size: 14 residues. Germline V CDR1 and CDR2: SGDLS, YYNGEE. The V end lost 3 bases, the J end lost 3 bases, and 13 bases lay between the germline ends. This chain's CDR3 is CASSALPQGYEQYF. Written as DNA, the CDR3 is TGTGCCAGCAGCGCCCTACCACAGGGCTACGAGCAGTACTTC.

This clone was recorded a few times. The V and J genes are TRBV11-2 and TRBJ2-7; D could derive from TRBD1 or TRBD2 (5 bases each). CDR1 SGHAT and CDR2 FQNNGV come from the germline V gene. CDR3 size: 16 residues. The V end lost 5 bases, the J end lost 3 bases, and 20 bases lay between the germline ends. The CDR3 loop is CASSPINRDRDYEQYF. The CDR3 DNA reads TGTGCCAGCAGCCCGATAAACCGGGACCGAGACTACGAGCAGTACTTC.

The chain has TRBV5-1 and TRBJ2-2; TRBD2 agrees at 7 bases. The CDR3 runs 14 residues. The germline CDR1 and CDR2 sequences are SGHRS and YFSETQ. V shed 3 bases and J 4 bases; nucleotides not matched to a gene: 3. This chain's CDR3 is CASSSGGGTGELFF. DNA for the CDR3: TGCGCCAGCAGCTCAGGCGGGGGCACCGGGGAGCTGTTTTTT.

CDR3 nucleotide sequence: TGTGCCAGCAGCCAAGAGGGCGGGGCCAATCAGCCCCAGCATTTT. As protein: CASSQEGGANQPQHF. This sequence joins TRBV4-2 and TRBJ1-5, with TRBD1 as a possible D gene (5 bases). Trimming removed 0 bases at V and 3 bases at J, with 9 bases between. CDR3 length: 15 amino acids. In germline, CDR1 is LGHNA, CDR2 YNFKEQ.

This clone has a single count. The chain recombines TRBV7-2 with TRBJ2-4, with 7 bases lining up with TRBD1. This CDR3 has 14 amino acids. Germline CDR1 reads SGHTA; CDR2 reads FQGNSA. Trimming at V came to 5 bases and at J to 8 bases, leaving 9 bases not matched to a gene. The CDR3 protein is CASSVDRAADIQYF. DNA of the CDR3: TGTGCCAGCAGCGTAGACAGGGCGGCGGACATTCAGTACTTC.

V is TRBV10-1 and J is TRBJ2-7; D gene ambiguous. V was cut by 0 bases and J by 3 bases, with 9 bases left in between. Germline CDR1 and CDR2: WNHNN and SYGVQD (reference sequence). The CDR3 totals 14 residues. Here the CDR3 DNA reads TGCGCCAGCAGTGAGTCGGGCAGAGACTACGAGCAGTACTTC. Residues: CASSESGRDYEQYF.

This chain uses TRBV7-9 with TRBJ2-7, with 7 positions matching TRBD1. The junction had 6 bases not matched to a gene; V was cut back by 2 bases and J by 5 bases. From germline, CDR1 is SEHNR and CDR2 FQNEAQ (reference sequence). The CDR3 consists of 14 residues. In DNA, the CDR3 is TGTGCCAGCAGCTTATCGGACAGGATCAACGAGCAGTACTTC. Translation: CASSLSDRINEQYF.

The J gene is TRBJ1-5, the V gene TRBV23-1; 7 nucleotides agree with TRBD1. TRBV23-1 is reported as an ORF; its role is uncertain. The J segment lost 3 bases and the V segment lost 6 bases, leaving 20 bases of the junction unmatched. This CDR3 spans 19 amino acids. The CDR3 reads CASSHPGQHRHPHNQPQHF. The CDR3 DNA reads TGCGCCAGCAGCCATCCGGGACAGCATCGTCATCCCCACAATCAGCCCCAGCATTTT.

To note about this clone: The sample holds other DNA sequences that translate to the same CDR3. The gene calls are TRBV29-1 and TRBJ2-7, with D perhaps TRBD1 (6 bases). The V and J ends lost 1 base and 3 bases respectively, with 10 bases between them. Germline CDR1 SQVTM, CDR2 ANQGSEA. The CDR3 totals 13 residues. For the CDR3, the DNA is TGCAGCGTTGAAGTCCAGGGGCTCTACGAGCAGTACTTC. This encodes CSVEVQGLYEQYF.

This clone was seen once. The chain links TRBV2 to TRBJ2-3, with TRBD2 identical over 13 bases. J was trimmed by 4 bases and V by 5 bases; bases with no gene match: 3. CDR3 size: 15 residues. The V gene's germline CDR1 is SNHLY and CDR2 FYNNEI. CDR3 in amino acids: CASSWTSGRPDTQYF. The CDR3 DNA follows: TGTGCCAGCAGTTGGACTAGCGGGAGACCAGATACGCAGTATTTT.

This chain uses TRBV4-1 with TRBJ1-3; 8 bases align to TRBD1. Germline trimming cut 5 bases from V and 3 bases from J; bases unmatched to any gene: 6. Per germline, CDR1 MGHRA and CDR2 YSYEKL. This CDR3 comprises 15 residues. The CDR3 DNA sequence: TGCGCCAGCAGCTCCGGACAGGGCATTGGAAACACCATATATTTT. It is translated as CASSSGQGIGNTIYF.

This chain uses TRBV2 with TRBJ2-5; D is undetermined. Germline V lookup: CDR1 SNHLY, CDR2 FYNNEI. The CDR3 is 13 amino acids. V shed 7 bases and J shed 5 bases, with 14 bases lying between them. CDR3 loop: CASKEEAWETQYF. CDR3 coding DNA: TGTGCCAGCAAAGAAGAAGCGTGGGAGACCCAGTACTTC.

This chain links TRBV19 with TRBJ1-5; D possibly corresponds to TRBD1 (5 bases). V lost 6 bases, J lost 9 bases, and 12 bases lay in between. CDR3 size: 12 residues. CDR1 is LNHDA and CDR2 is SQIVND in the germline V gene (reference sequence). This CDR3 is CASRLGTLPQHF. The CDR3 nucleotides are TGTGCCAGTAGATTGGGGACTTTGCCCCAGCATTTT.

V is TRBV9 and J is TRBJ1-1, with 11 bases aligning to TRBD1. The J segment lost 2 bases and the V segment lost 4 bases, leaving 10 bases of the junction unmatched. The CDR3 is made up of 17 amino acids. Germline V gives CDR1 SGDLS, CDR2 YYNGEE. Written as DNA, the CDR3 is TGTGCCAGCAGCCCAGGCAGGACAGGGGGCCTTAACACTGAAGCTTTCTTT. Its protein is CASSPGRTGGLNTEAFF.